The clone carrying this TCR beta chain was recorded only once. The junction had 13 bases not matched to a gene; V was cut back by 1 base and J by 4 bases. The germline CDR1 and CDR2 sequences are SGHRS and YFSETQ. CDR3 length: 17 amino acids. Nominally healthy donors were sampled, though unrecorded immune exposures were likely. This record comes from a study of cytomegalovirus exposure and HLA in healthy donors. The PCR made use of 60 Vbeta and 13 Jbeta primers. Clones were sequenced by immunoSEQ multiplex PCR, and TCRdb holds only the in-frame ones, with some missing. The data show approximately 240,000 clones, around 76% seen once.

Sequenced: PBMCs. The receptor's source is a woman in her 40s in good health and CMV-seropositive. The chain recombines TRBV5-1 with TRBJ1-1; 7 bases are shared with TRBD1. DNA for the CDR3: TGCGCCAGCAGCTTGCAATATACAGGGGCCCGGTCCACTGAAGCTTTCTTT. Residues: CASSLQYTGARSTEAFF.